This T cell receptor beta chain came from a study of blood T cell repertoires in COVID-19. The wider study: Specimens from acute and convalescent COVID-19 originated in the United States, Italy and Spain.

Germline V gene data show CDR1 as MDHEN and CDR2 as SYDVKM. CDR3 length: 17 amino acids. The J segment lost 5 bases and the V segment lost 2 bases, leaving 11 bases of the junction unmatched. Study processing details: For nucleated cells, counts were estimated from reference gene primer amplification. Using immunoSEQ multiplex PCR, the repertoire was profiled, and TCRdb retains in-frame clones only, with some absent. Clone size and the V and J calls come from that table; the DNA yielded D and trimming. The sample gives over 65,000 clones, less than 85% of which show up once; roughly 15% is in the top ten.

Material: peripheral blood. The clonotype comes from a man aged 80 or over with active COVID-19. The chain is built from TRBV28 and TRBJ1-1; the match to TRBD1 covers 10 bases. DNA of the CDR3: TGTGCCAGCAGTTTAGAACGGGACAGGGGATTAGGGACTGAAGCTTTCTTT. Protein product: CASSLERDRGLGTEAFF.